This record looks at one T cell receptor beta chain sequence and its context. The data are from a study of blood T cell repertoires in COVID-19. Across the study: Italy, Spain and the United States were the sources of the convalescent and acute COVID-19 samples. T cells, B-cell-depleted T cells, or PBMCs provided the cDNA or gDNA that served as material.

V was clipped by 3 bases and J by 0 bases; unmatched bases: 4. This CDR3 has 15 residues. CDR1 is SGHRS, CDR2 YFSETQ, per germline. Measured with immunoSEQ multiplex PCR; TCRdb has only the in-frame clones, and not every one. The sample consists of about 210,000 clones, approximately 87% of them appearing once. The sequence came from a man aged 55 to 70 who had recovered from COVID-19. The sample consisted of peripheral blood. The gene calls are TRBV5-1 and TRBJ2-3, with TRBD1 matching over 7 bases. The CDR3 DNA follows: TGCGCCAGCAGCTGGCAGGACAGGAGCACAGATACGCAGTATTTT. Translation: CASSWQDRSTDTQYF. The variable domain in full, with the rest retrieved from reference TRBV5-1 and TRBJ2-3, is KAGVTQTPRYLIKTRGQQVTLSCSPISGHRSVSWYQQTPGQGLQFLFEYFSETQRNKGNFPGRFSGRQFSNSRSEMNVSTLELGDSALYLCASSWQDRSTDTQYFGPGTRLTVL.